This T cell receptor (beta chain) was sequenced in a study of OX40 agonist ivuxolimab in advanced cancers. A note on the overall study: The costimulatory receptor OX40 (CD134) was targeted by ivuxolimab, a fully human IgG2 agonistic monoclonal antibody. Three dose-escalation patients achieved partial responses, one with hepatocellular carcinoma and two with cutaneous melanoma. In the dose-escalation cohort, over 65% of patients were male, and the mean age was approximately 60 years, with a range of about 23 to 85. Patients were allowed to have had prior anti-PD-1, anti-PD-L1 or anti-CTLA-4 therapy, and 40% of the dose-escalation patients had been treated with checkpoint inhibitors. Of the roughly 50 dose-escalation patients, hepatocellular carcinoma was present in about 20, melanoma in roughly 15, renal cell carcinoma in 9 and head and neck cancer in 9. Intravenous ivuxolimab was administered to patients every 2 weeks at six dose levels: 0.01, 0.1, 0.3, 1.5, 3 and 10 mg/kg. The point of sequencing TCRbeta in the periphery was to test whether ivuxolimab changed TCR sequence diversity and drove clonal T-cell expansion. The paper reports the monotherapy dose-escalation portion (N of about 50 patients) of the phase I ivuxolimab trial. Results and caveats for the whole study, not just this receptor: The antigen specificity of the clonally expanded peripheral T cells was not determined. After ivuxolimab, expanded clones were on average more numerous among CD8+ T cells than among CD4+ T cells. At doses of 0.1 to 3.0 mg/kg, clonal expansion of both CD4+ and CD8+ blood T cells was observed from baseline to week 6. In the 0.1-3.0 mg/kg groups, partial responders had among the lowest normalized peripheral clonal expansion, particularly in CD8+ T cells. Low levels of normalized T-cell clonal expansion were also seen in some patients who did not respond.

Concerning this clone itself: The antigen it binds to is not known. No much larger clonotype is one base removed from it; base qualities were not supplied.

Spanning cysteine to phenylalanine, the CDR3 consists of 16 amino acids. The entry retains the CDR3 DNA only, 48 bases that are in frame from base 1. Trimming takes 2 bases off V and 3 bases off J; junction bases not matched to a gene: 3. According to the germline V gene (reference sequence), CDR1 reads SEHNR and CDR2 reads FQNEAQ. The trial excluded patients who had a history of autoimmune disease or were on systemic immunosuppression. Peripheral blood for TCR sequencing was collected from all dose cohorts at baseline, on cycle 4 day 1, and on cycle 7 day 1. The samples were drawn from a first-in-human, open-label, multicenter phase I dose-escalation trial of ivuxolimab. The trial enrolled adults with locally advanced or metastatic head and neck squamous cell, hepatocellular, melanoma or renal cell carcinoma. CD4+ and CD8+ T cells were sorted separately from peripheral blood before TCR sequencing.

To sequence the TCRbeta CDR3 region, genomic DNA was isolated from the sorted cells. The immunoSEQ Assay was used for sequencing of TCRbeta CDR3 regions. In its TCRdb copy, this immuneACCESS table keeps in-frame sequences only and misses some clones. Where compared with another copy, unresolved V genes explain less than half of these, and the others have no known cause. The sample table shows about 35,000 clones, and about 74% are seen once. The top ten hold roughly a fifth of the sample. Sequencing was performed on CD4+ or CD8+ T cells sorted from blood, taken in a trial of the OX40 agonist ivuxolimab. The sequence was collected from an adult with an advanced solid tumor such as melanoma, head and neck, liver or kidney cancer. The sequence is built from TRBV7-9 and TRBJ2-6; TRBD1 fits 8 bases in the junction. The CDR3 corresponds to CASSLNRGSGANVLTF. The DNA reads TGTGCCAGCAGCTTAAACAGGGGGAGTGGGGCCAACGTCCTGACTTTC.